A selection of T cell receptor beta chains follows, all from one sample in a study of post-analysis software for immune sequencing data. TCRdb reprocessed the PCR reads with MiXCR, giving one entry per CDR3 protein. The repertoire holds around 770,000 distinct CDR3 sequences, with roughly 50% as singletons. Sequencing input: blood. The receptors originated from a girl aged 10 to 17 with multiple sclerosis. The CDR3 runs from the conserved cysteine through the conserved F or W. D genes are given only for firm matches. Rows may omit the clone size; those that give it use once, few, many or a size class.

d_call j_call clone_size v_call cdr3_aa cdr3_nt
TRBD2 TRBJ2-3 once TRBV27 CASSPHPSGSAPHTQYF TGTGCCAGCAGCCCGCATCCTAGCGGGAGCGCACCCCATACGCAGTATTTT
TRBD2 TRBJ2-1 NA TRBV4-3 CASSQRTSGRVDEQFF TGCGCCAGCAGCCAGCGGACTAGCGGGAGAGTGGATGAGCAGTTCTTC
NA TRBJ1-4 NA TRBV5-6 CASSSTYSLGDEKLFF TGTGCCAGCAGCTCGACTTACAGCCTGGGGGATGAAAAACTGTTTTTT
NA TRBJ2-1 NA TRBV20-1 CSAPRIGYNEQFF TGCAGTGCTCCGAGGATCGGCTACAATGAGCAGTTCTTC
NA TRBJ2-7 NA TRBV15 CATSNGSDEQYF TGTGCCACCAGCAACGGGAGTGACGAGCAGTACTTC
TRBD1 TRBJ2-5 few TRBV3-1 CASSQDGAGGRKTQYF TGTGCCAGCAGCCAAGATGGGGCAGGGGGTAGGAAGACCCAGTACTTC
TRBD2 TRBJ2-3 few TRBV7-6 CASSPYLREGTDTQYF TGTGCCAGCAGCCCCTACCTGCGGGAGGGCACAGATACGCAGTATTTT
NA TRBJ2-7 NA TRBV20-1 CSAFTGGGSYEQYF TGCAGTGCTTTCACAGGGGGGGGTTCCTACGAGCAGTACTTC
NA TRBJ2-7 few TRBV27 CASSDGPVVDEQYF TGTGCCAGCAGTGACGGTCCGGTGGTTGACGAGCAGTACTTC
NA TRBJ2-3 NA TRBV5-1 CASSLGHRTDTQYF TGCGCCAGCAGCTTAGGACACCGCACAGATACGCAGTATTTT
TRBD1 TRBJ2-1 NA TRBV12-3/TRBV12-4 CASSLGTGILTYNEQFF TGTGCCAGCAGTCTCGGGACAGGGATCCTAACATACAATGAGCAGTTCTTC
NA TRBJ1-2 NA TRBV4-1 CASSQDPGTGYGYTF TGCGCCAGCAGCCAAGATCCAGGGACGGGTTATGGCTACACCTTC
TRBD2 TRBJ2-3 NA TRBV20-1 CSARDSGLAGRSSTDTQYF TGCAGTGCTAGAGACTCGGGACTAGCGGGTAGATCTAGCACAGATACGCAGTATTTT